The clone carrying this T cell receptor (beta chain) was recorded once. Germline V gene lookup returns CDR1 SEHNR and CDR2 FQNEAQ (reference sequence). V shed 3 bases, J shed 5 bases, and the junction held 10 bases outside the gene matches. This CDR3 comprises 16 residues. This record comes from a study of CD8 T cells in Susac syndrome. Sequencing of TCR beta was carried out in blood CD8+ and CD4+ T cells. Both CD4+ and CD8+ T cells were negatively isolated, and TEMRA cells underwent FACS enrichment. An input of 0.5 to 1 ug of RNA was subjected to reverse transcription using random hexamers. The CDR3 of TCR beta was amplified by immunoSEQ multiplex PCR across 54 Vbeta and 13 Jbeta. TCRdb redid the calling of the immunoSEQ multiplex PCR reads with MiXCR, one entry per CDR3 protein. The table includes approximately 180,000 distinct CDR3 sequences, approximately 94% detected once.

Source material: CD4+ T cells from PBMCs. This chain connects TRBV7-9 to TRBJ2-1, with 7 bases aligning to TRBD1. The receptor comes from a human donor with multiple sclerosis. In DNA form, the CDR3 reads TGTGCCAGCAGCTTTACGAGGGGGCACACAAACAATGAGCAGTTCTTC. Protein product: CASSFTRGHTNNEQFF. The full variable domain, with the rest looked up from reference TRBV7-9 and TRBJ2-1, is DTGVSQNPRHKITKRGQNVTFRCDPISEHNRLYWYRQTLGQGPEFLTYFQNEAQLEKSRLLSDRFSAERPKGSFSTLEIQRTEQGDSAMYLCASSFTRGHTNNEQFFGPGTRLTVL.